The clone carrying this T cell receptor beta chain occurred once. The data originate from a study of T cells after somatic rescue of genetic block. Clones were read by immunoSEQ multiplex PCR, and TCRdb kept only the in-frame ones, dropping some. Seen here are 12,000 to 15,000 clones, around 68% observed once, and the top ten hold about 29%. The TCR comes from a man aged 18 to 29. The sequenced material came from peripheral blood mononuclear cells (PBMCs).

The CDR3 DNA follows: TGTGCCTTCTCCGGGACTAGCTCGGAGACCCAGTACTTC. This codes for CAFSGTSSETQYF. The chain carries TRBV2 and TRBJ2-5; 9 bases map to TRBD2. Germline V gene sequence: CDR1 SNHLY, CDR2 FYNNEI. The CDR3 consists of 13 residues. The trim removed 11 bases at V and 5 bases at J, leaving 9 bases unmatched.